This TCR beta chain is from a study of blood T cell repertoires in COVID-19. Across the whole study: Samples representing acute and convalescent COVID-19 were sourced from the United States, Italy and Spain. Sample material is recorded as cDNA or gDNA derived from T cells, B-cell-depleted T cells, or PBMCs.

Original data processing: Amplifying reference gene primers gave estimates of nucleated cell counts. Assay used: immunoSEQ multiplex PCR; TCRdb lists only in-frame clones, some missing. V and J calls and clone size come straight from that table; D and trimming were deduced from the DNA. Of fewer than 400,000 clones detected, 85% appear once; the ten largest clones hold approximately 3.6%. The CDR3 runs to 14 residues. In germline, CDR1 is MNHNY, CDR2 SVGAGI (reference sequence). The TCR comes from a woman aged 18 to 35 with acute or convalescent COVID-19. The sample comprised peripheral blood. The V and J genes are TRBV6-6 and TRBJ2-7, with D possibly matching TRBD1 (6 bases). CDR3 in DNA: TGTGCTTCTTGTCAGGGGTGGGAGTCCTACGAGCAGTACTTC. As protein: CASCQGWESYEQYF.